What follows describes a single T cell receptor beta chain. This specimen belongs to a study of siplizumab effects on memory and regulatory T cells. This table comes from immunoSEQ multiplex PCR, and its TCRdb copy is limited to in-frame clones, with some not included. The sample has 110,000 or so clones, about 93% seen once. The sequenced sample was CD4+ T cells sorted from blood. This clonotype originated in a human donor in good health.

The CDR3 protein is CASSLEGANTEAFF. As DNA, the CDR3 is TGTGCCAGCAGCTTAGAGGGGGCGAACACTGAAGCTTTCTTT. This chain connects TRBV7-3 to TRBJ1-1; 7 bases line up with TRBD1. Germline CDR1 is SGHTA and CDR2 is FQGTGA. This CDR3 comprises 14 residues. J lost 1 base, V lost 2 bases, and 1 base had no gene match.